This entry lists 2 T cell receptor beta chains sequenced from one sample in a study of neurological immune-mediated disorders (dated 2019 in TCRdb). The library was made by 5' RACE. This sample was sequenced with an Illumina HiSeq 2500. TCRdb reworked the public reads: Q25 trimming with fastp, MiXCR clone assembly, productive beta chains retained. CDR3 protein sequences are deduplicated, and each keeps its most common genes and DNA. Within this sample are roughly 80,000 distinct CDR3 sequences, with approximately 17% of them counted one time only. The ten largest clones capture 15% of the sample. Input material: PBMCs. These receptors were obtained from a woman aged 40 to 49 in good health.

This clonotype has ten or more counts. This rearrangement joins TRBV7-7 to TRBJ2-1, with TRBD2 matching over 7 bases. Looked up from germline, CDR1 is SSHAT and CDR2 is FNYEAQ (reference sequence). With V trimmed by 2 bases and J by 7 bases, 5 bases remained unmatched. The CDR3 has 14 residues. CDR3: CASSLSYGGNEQFF. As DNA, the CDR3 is TGTGCCAGCAGCTTATCCTACGGGGGGAATGAGCAGTTCTTC. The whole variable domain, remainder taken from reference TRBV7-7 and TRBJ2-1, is GAGVSQSPRYKVTKRGQDVTLRCDPISSHATLYWYQQALGQGPEFLTYFNYEAQPDKSGLPSDRFSAERPEGSISTLTIQRTEQRDSAMYRCASSLSYGGNEQFFGPGTRLTVL.

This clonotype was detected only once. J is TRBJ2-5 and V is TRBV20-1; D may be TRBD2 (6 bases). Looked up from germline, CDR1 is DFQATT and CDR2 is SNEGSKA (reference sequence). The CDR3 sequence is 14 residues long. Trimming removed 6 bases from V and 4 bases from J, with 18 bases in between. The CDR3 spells CSASAGGRRETQYF. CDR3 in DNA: TGCAGTGCCTCAGCAGGTGGGAGGAGAGAGACCCAGTACTTC.